These T cell receptor beta chains were read from a single sample in a study of immune evolution from preneoplasia to lung adenocarcinoma. Sequencing was performed with immunoSEQ multiplex PCR; in TCRdb, only in-frame clones are kept and a portion is missing. The data show several thousand clones, approximately 85% seen once. Sequenced material: FFPE minimally invasive lung adenocarcinoma tissue. The receptors stem from a person aged 70 to 80 with lung adenocarcinoma. The CDR3 runs from the conserved cysteine through the conserved F or W. Fields, in order: D gene, clone size, J gene, V gene, CDR3 protein, CDR3 DNA. A D gene is named only where the DNA matches it firmly. A clone size is listed for some rows: how often the clone was seen (once, few, many), or a class if it is expanded.

D gene: -
clone size: -
J gene: TRBJ1-1
V gene: TRBV9
CDR3 protein: CASSVDVLSGLGTEAFF
CDR3 DNA: TGTGCCAGCAGCGTAGACGTTTTAAGTGGGCTCGGCACTGAAGCTTTCTTT

D gene: -
clone size: few
J gene: TRBJ2-5
V gene: TRBV5-6
CDR3 protein: CASSKAGPGETQYF
CDR3 DNA: TGTGCCAGCAGCAAAGCAGGGCCGGGAGAGACCCAGTACTTC

D gene: -
clone size: -
J gene: TRBJ1-1
V gene: TRBV6-5
CDR3 protein: CASSPSVDGTEAFF
CDR3 DNA: TGTGCCAGCAGTCCCAGTGTAGATGGGACTGAAGCTTTCTTT

D gene: -
clone size: -
J gene: TRBJ1-2
V gene: TRBV9
CDR3 protein: CASSPTTRPNNYGYTF
CDR3 DNA: TGTGCCAGCAGCCCTACCACTCGACCGAACAACTATGGCTACACCTTC

D gene: -
clone size: -
J gene: TRBJ2-7
V gene: TRBV7-9
CDR3 protein: CASSAENRDGLYEQYF
CDR3 DNA: TGTGCCAGCAGCGCCGAAAACCGGGACGGACTCTACGAGCAGTACTTC

D gene: -
clone size: -
J gene: TRBJ1-5
V gene: TRBV28
CDR3 protein: CASSLYGSSNQPQHF
CDR3 DNA: TGTGCCAGCAGTTTATATGGAAGTAGCAATCAGCCCCAGCATTTT

D gene: -
clone size: -
J gene: TRBJ1-2
V gene: TRBV6-5
CDR3 protein: CASSYDGYGYTF
CDR3 DNA: TGTGCCAGCAGTTACGACGGTTACGGCTACACCTTC

D gene: TRBD1
clone size: -
J gene: TRBJ1-2
V gene: TRBV5-8
CDR3 protein: CASSLKGQGVYGYTF
CDR3 DNA: TGTGCCAGCAGCCTGAAAGGACAGGGGGTCTATGGCTACACCTTC

D gene: TRBD1
clone size: -
J gene: TRBJ2-5
V gene: TRBV11-2
CDR3 protein: CASSTNRGRETQYF
CDR3 DNA: TGTGCCAGCAGCACCAACAGGGGGCGGGAGACCCAGTACTTC

D gene: -
clone size: -
J gene: TRBJ1-4
V gene: TRBV4-2
CDR3 protein: CASSQKKGIVEKLFF
CDR3 DNA: TGTGCCAGCAGCCAAAAGAAGGGGATTGTCGAAAAACTGTTTTTT

D gene: -
clone size: -
J gene: TRBJ2-2
V gene: TRBV30
CDR3 protein: CAWSVGQTNTGELFF
CDR3 DNA: TGTGCCTGGAGTGTGGGGCAGACGAACACCGGGGAGCTGTTTTTT

D gene: TRBD2
clone size: -
J gene: TRBJ2-3
V gene: TRBV28
CDR3 protein: CASSSLGLATDTQYF
CDR3 DNA: TGTGCCAGCAGTTCACTGGGACTAGCCACAGATACGCAGTATTTT

D gene: -
clone size: -
J gene: TRBJ1-5
V gene: TRBV25-1
CDR3 protein: CASSGTVSNQPQHF
CDR3 DNA: TGTGCCAGCAGTGGGACAGTTAGCAATCAGCCCCAGCATTTT

D gene: -
clone size: -
J gene: TRBJ2-1
V gene: TRBV29-1
CDR3 protein: CSVTTQDYNEQFF
CDR3 DNA: TGCAGCGTGACAACCCAGGATTACAATGAGCAGTTCTTC

D gene: -
clone size: large
J gene: TRBJ1-2
V gene: TRBV2
CDR3 protein: CASSERGNGYTF
CDR3 DNA: TGTGCCAGCAGTGAGCGGGGAAATGGCTACACCTTC

D gene: -
clone size: -
J gene: TRBJ2-2
V gene: TRBV10-3
CDR3 protein: CAISRDRNTGELFF
CDR3 DNA: TGTGCCATCAGCAGAGACAGAAACACCGGGGAGCTGTTTTTT

D gene: TRBD1
clone size: -
J gene: TRBJ1-4
V gene: TRBV6-1
CDR3 protein: CVSSEVGTANEKLFF
CDR3 DNA: TGTGTCAGCAGTGAAGTCGGGACAGCTAATGAAAAACTGTTTTTT

D gene: -
clone size: -
J gene: TRBJ1-2
V gene: TRBV28
CDR3 protein: CASSSPGSYGYTF
CDR3 DNA: TGTGCCAGCAGTTCTCCGGGATCCTATGGCTACACCTTC

D gene: TRBD2
clone size: once
J gene: TRBJ2-1
V gene: TRBV7-3
CDR3 protein: CASSPLGGLAGGREQFF
CDR3 DNA: TGTGCCAGCAGCCCCCTCGGCGGACTAGCGGGGGGTCGCGAGCAGTTCTTC

D gene: -
clone size: -
J gene: TRBJ1-1
V gene: TRBV29-1
CDR3 protein: CSVVTGGTEAFF
CDR3 DNA: TGCAGCGTTGTGACGGGGGGCACTGAAGCTTTCTTT

D gene: -
clone size: once
J gene: TRBJ2-2
V gene: TRBV4-2
CDR3 protein: CASSQVRASTTGELFF
CDR3 DNA: TGTGCCAGCAGCCAAGTCCGAGCCTCCACCACCGGGGAGCTGTTTTTT

D gene: TRBD2
clone size: once
J gene: TRBJ2-7
V gene: TRBV28
CDR3 protein: CASSSGLAGFYEQYF
CDR3 DNA: TGTGCCAGCAGTTCCGGACTAGCGGGATTCTACGAGCAGTACTTC

D gene: TRBD2
clone size: -
J gene: TRBJ2-5
V gene: TRBV4-2
CDR3 protein: CASSQVAGKETQYF
CDR3 DNA: TGTGCCAGCAGCCAAGTAGCGGGGAAAGAGACCCAGTACTTC